This entry concerns a single T cell receptor (beta chain). Only a few counts were recorded for this clonotype. No antigen is known for it. It has no much larger one-base neighbor in the sample; base qualities were not kept. The data were obtained in a study of T cells in Graves' hyperthyroidism and ophthalmopathy (dated by TCRdb to between 2017 and 2020). At the level of the whole study: Peripheral blood samples were taken at the time of initial diagnosis, prior to any treatment. A discovery cohort of approximately 97 patients, 43 with Graves' ophthalmopathy and 57 with stable Graves' hyperthyroidism, was used to find distinguishing TCR V-J signatures. An independent validation cohort of fewer than 20 hyperthyroidism patients and about 16 patients who later progressed to ophthalmopathy tested prospective prediction of ophthalmopathy. The roughly 90 discovery patients were divided at random into training and test sets in a 7:3 ratio. In several Graves' hyperthyroidism patients, the study also compared T-cell repertoires from thyroid tissue with T-cell repertoires from blood. Once sampling was done, hyperthyroidism patients were given methimazole at a starting dose of 30 mg daily, whereas ophthalmopathy patients were given high-dose intravenous methylprednisolone. The paper describes TCR Vbeta CDR3 sequencing of roughly 130 peripheral blood samples, made up of some 42 ophthalmopathy patients, 70 to 80 hyperthyroidism patients and 17 progressor patients. Broader findings and caveats from the paper: No statistical method was used to fix the sample size in advance, and group allocation was not hidden from the investigators. Most expanded thyroid clonotypes (frequency above 0.001) were also found in blood, which suggests that blood repertoires may mirror thyroid immune responses. In validation, progression to ophthalmopathy was predicted by the model with 70% to 71% sensitivity and 72.22% specificity, a median of around 5.9 months before onset. In cross-validation, a model built on a 13 V-J signature told ophthalmopathy apart from stable hyperthyroidism with under 90% sensitivity and about 81% specificity, and in testing the same model reached 80%/75%.

Stable Graves' hyperthyroidism was defined as no progression to ophthalmopathy during 18 months of follow-up. Hyperthyroidism patients were newly diagnosed, with disease duration under 2 months, and aged 18 to 65 years. Any patient with an uncontrolled infection, another autoimmune disease, pregnancy or lactation was excluded. Diagnoses relied on clinical symptoms, serum thyroxine and TRAb, thyroid ultrasound and orbital computed tomography. PBMCs were separated from 10 ml of fresh peripheral blood using Ficoll-Paque density gradient centrifugation. Total RNA was extracted with Trizol reagent, and quality was checked on an Agilent 2100 Bioanalyzer. Amplification of TCR beta CDR3 regions was carried out from RNA transcripts. The TCR CDR3 was subjected to a first round of RT-PCR using the HTBI primer set and the Qiagen OneStep RT-PCR kit. A second multiplex PCR round built the libraries, followed by size selection and purification. Paired-end sequencing of the libraries was performed with 100 bp reads on an Illumina HiSeq2000. As for how the authors treated the data: SOAPnuke was used to process the raw data, with reads discarded if the reads contained adapters or uncalled bases, had a mean Phred below 15, or lacked an exact constant-primer or identifier match. COPE v1.2.5 was used to merge high-quality paired reads, and clonotypes were defined as unique nucleotide sequences. MiTCR v1.1 was used to align clonotypes to the IMGT TRBV, TRBD and TRBJ reference segments. The analysis was restricted to V-J combinations with a frequency above 0.0001, which together covered 99% to 99.2% of the repertoires. A TCS score was defined as the ratio between F50 (clonal expansion) and ExV (chaos), using BLOSUM62-based TCRdist between CDR3 peptides within each V-J. Welch's t-statistics and random forest reduced 500 to 550 V-J features to around 14, which were used in a naive Bayes classifier (R e1071). The raw public data were reprocessed by TCRdb itself: fastp quality trimming at Q25, MiXCR clonotype calling, in-frame beta chains only. CDR3 protein duplicates are merged, each entry listing the most common genes and DNA. For this entry, the V and J calls and clone size follow TCRdb and not the study's own pipeline. The sample profile shows about 340,000 distinct CDR3 sequences; 20% to 25% of them were found once. Of the sample, about 50% falls within the top ten clones.

The TCR comes from a woman aged 45-65 years with Graves' hyperthyroidism. The sequencing sample was made of blood.

This receptor carries the CDR3 CASKGRRTGELFF. The DNA reads TGTGCCAGTAAAGGCAGGCGGACCGGGGAGCTGTTTTTT. The chain is encoded by TRBV19 joined to TRBJ2-2, with no confident D gene call. Via the germline V gene (reference sequence), CDR1 is LNHDA and CDR2 SQIVND. Taken from cysteine to phenylalanine, the CDR3 has 13 residues. Just the 39-base CDR3 DNA is kept, in frame starting at base 1. V lost 7 bases and J lost 5 bases; the stretch between them is 11 bases long.